The rows below give T cell receptor beta chains drawn from one sample of a study of CD8+CD57+ T cells in acquired aplastic anemia. TCRdb re-called the reads through MiXCR, storing one row per CDR3 protein. Here the sample spans about 210,000 distinct CDR3 sequences, 30% to 35% being singletons. Sequenced sample: sorted CD4+, CD8+, or CD8+CD57+ T cells (not recorded which) from PBMCs. The receptors derive from a human donor in good health, serving as a control. CDR3s include the opening cysteine and the closing phenylalanine or tryptophan. Fields, in order: J gene, D gene, clone size, V gene, CDR3 DNA, CDR3 protein. The D gene is left open where the match is weak. For some rows the clone size is stated as once, few or many, or as a class when expanded; others skip it.

j_call: TRBJ1-5
d_call: -
clone_size: many
v_call: TRBV10-1
cdr3_nt: TGCGCCAGCAGGGGGGGAGGTCGAGTCGAGAACCAGCATTTT
cdr3_aa: CASRGGGRVENQHF

j_call: TRBJ2-5
d_call: TRBD1
clone_size: -
v_call: TRBV7-9
cdr3_nt: TGTGCCAGCAGCATCCAGGGGGCCGGAGAGACCCAGTACTTC
cdr3_aa: CASSIQGAGETQYF

j_call: TRBJ1-1
d_call: -
clone_size: -
v_call: TRBV7-3
cdr3_nt: TGTGCCAGCAGGGTTTGGACTGAAGCTTTCTTT
cdr3_aa: CASRVWTEAFF

j_call: TRBJ1-2
d_call: -
clone_size: once
v_call: TRBV18
cdr3_nt: TGTGCCAGCTCACCGCAGGGAAACCCTAGCTATGGCTACACCTTC
cdr3_aa: CASSPQGNPSYGYTF

j_call: TRBJ2-7
d_call: TRBD1
clone_size: many
v_call: TRBV2
cdr3_nt: TGTGCCAGCAGTACCGGGACAGGGGGCCCCTACGAGCAGTACTTC
cdr3_aa: CASSTGTGGPYEQYF

j_call: TRBJ2-7
d_call: TRBD1
clone_size: many
v_call: TRBV12-3/TRBV12-4
cdr3_nt: TGTGCCAGCAATTTCGGACAGGGGAGACAGTACTTC
cdr3_aa: CASNFGQGRQYF

j_call: TRBJ1-6
d_call: TRBD1
clone_size: few
v_call: TRBV12-3/TRBV12-4
cdr3_nt: TGTGCCAGCAGCCAACAGACAGGGACTAATTCACCCCTCCACTTT
cdr3_aa: CASSQQTGTNSPLHF

j_call: TRBJ2-7
d_call: -
clone_size: many
v_call: TRBV4-2
cdr3_nt: TGTGCCAGCAGCCAAGCAGGAGAGACCTACGAGCAGTACTTC
cdr3_aa: CASSQAGETYEQYF

j_call: TRBJ2-5
d_call: -
clone_size: -
v_call: TRBV20-1
cdr3_nt: TGCAGTGCTCCCCTGGATCCCCGAGGGGGGACCCAGTACTTC
cdr3_aa: CSAPLDPRGGTQYF

j_call: TRBJ1-6
d_call: -
clone_size: many
v_call: TRBV3-1
cdr3_nt: TGTGCCAGCAGCCAAGGTACCCACTCGGCGGATCGCCACTTT
cdr3_aa: CASSQGTHSADRHF

j_call: TRBJ1-2
d_call: -
clone_size: -
v_call: TRBV25-1
cdr3_nt: TGTTCTAGCAGTGACCAGCGCGGGGAGGGGGTCCATGGCTACACCTTC
cdr3_aa: CSSSDQRGEGVHGYTF

j_call: TRBJ2-1
d_call: -
clone_size: many
v_call: TRBV7-9
cdr3_nt: TGTGCCAGCAGCTTATTCAATGAGCAGTTCTTC
cdr3_aa: CASSLFNEQFF

j_call: TRBJ2-1
d_call: -
clone_size: many
v_call: TRBV2
cdr3_nt: TGTGCCAGCAGTGAGGGACCCAATTTCTTC
cdr3_aa: CASSEGPNFF

j_call: TRBJ2-7
d_call: TRBD2
clone_size: once
v_call: TRBV10-2
cdr3_nt: TGCGCCAGCAGTGGGTTGGTAAGCGGGAATCGTACCTTC
cdr3_aa: CASSGLVSGNRTF

j_call: TRBJ1-2
d_call: TRBD1
clone_size: -
v_call: TRBV18
cdr3_nt: TGTGCCAGCTCACCGGGGACAGGGCAAATATTC
cdr3_aa: CASSPGTGQIF

j_call: TRBJ2-3
d_call: -
clone_size: many
v_call: TRBV6-1
cdr3_nt: TGTGCCAGCGCGCTCCTAGGCGCGCAGTATTTT
cdr3_aa: CASALLGAQYF

j_call: TRBJ2-3
d_call: -
clone_size: many
v_call: TRBV9
cdr3_nt: TGTGCCAGCAGCGTAAGTCCCGGGAGCACAGATACGCAGTATTTT
cdr3_aa: CASSVSPGSTDTQYF

j_call: TRBJ1-1
d_call: -
clone_size: -
v_call: TRBV15
cdr3_nt: TGTGCCACCAGCAGAGAGAGCCCCGAAGCTTTCTTT
cdr3_aa: CATSRESPEAFF

j_call: TRBJ2-5
d_call: TRBD2
clone_size: many
v_call: TRBV20-1
cdr3_nt: TGCAGTGCTAGCATTCCAGCGGGGGCTCAAGAGACCCAGTACTTC
cdr3_aa: CSASIPAGAQETQYF

j_call: TRBJ1-1
d_call: TRBD1
clone_size: few
v_call: TRBV20-1
cdr3_nt: TGCAGTGCTAGGACAGGGGACACTGAAGCTTTCTTT
cdr3_aa: CSARTGDTEAFF

j_call: TRBJ1-2
d_call: TRBD1
clone_size: many
v_call: TRBV20-1
cdr3_nt: TGCAGTGCTGGACAGGGGCAGGGAGGCTACACCTTC
cdr3_aa: CSAGQGQGGYTF

j_call: TRBJ1-1
d_call: -
clone_size: -
v_call: TRBV12-3/TRBV12-4
cdr3_nt: TGTGCCAGCAGTTCTTCAGGGGAGGCTTTCTTT
cdr3_aa: CASSSSGEAFF

j_call: TRBJ2-7
d_call: TRBD1
clone_size: -
v_call: TRBV13
cdr3_nt: TGTGCCAGCAGCTTAGAGAGGGCGGCAGGGGGACAGGGACCCTACGAGCAGTACTTC
cdr3_aa: CASSLERAAGGQGPYEQYF

j_call: TRBJ1-1
d_call: -
clone_size: -
v_call: TRBV29-1
cdr3_nt: TGCAGCGTTGAAGAGCCGCGGAACACTGAAGCTTTCTTT
cdr3_aa: CSVEEPRNTEAFF

j_call: TRBJ2-1
d_call: TRBD1
clone_size: -
v_call: TRBV3-1
cdr3_nt: TGTGCCAGCAGCCATGGGACAGAGGAGGATGAGCAGTTCTTC
cdr3_aa: CASSHGTEEDEQFF

j_call: TRBJ1-2
d_call: TRBD1
clone_size: many
v_call: TRBV7-8
cdr3_nt: TGTGCCAGCAGCTGGGACAGGGGGCTAGGCTATGGCTACACCTTC
cdr3_aa: CASSWDRGLGYGYTF

j_call: TRBJ2-7
d_call: -
clone_size: many
v_call: TRBV20-1
cdr3_nt: TGCAGTGCTAGAGCTACCACCCGGACTAATGTGGAGCAGTACTTC
cdr3_aa: CSARATTRTNVEQYF

j_call: TRBJ1-1
d_call: TRBD1
clone_size: few
v_call: TRBV10-3
cdr3_nt: TGTGCCAGCAGTACGGACAGGGGCGACACTGAAGCTTTCTTT
cdr3_aa: CASSTDRGDTEAFF

j_call: TRBJ2-1
d_call: -
clone_size: few
v_call: TRBV5-1
cdr3_nt: TGCGCCAGCAGCTTGGTCGCAGGGACTTACAATGAGCAGTTCTTC
cdr3_aa: CASSLVAGTYNEQFF

j_call: TRBJ1-5
d_call: -
clone_size: once
v_call: TRBV7-8
cdr3_nt: TGTGCCAGCAGCGAGACAACCGTCACAGATACGCAGCATTTT
cdr3_aa: CASSETTVTDTQHF

j_call: TRBJ2-1
d_call: TRBD2
clone_size: many
v_call: TRBV24-1
cdr3_nt: TGTGCCACCAGTGATAACTCCCCTCAAGCGGGAGGACAATACAATGAGCAGTTCTTC
cdr3_aa: CATSDNSPQAGGQYNEQFF

j_call: TRBJ1-1
d_call: TRBD1
clone_size: -
v_call: TRBV19
cdr3_nt: TGTGCCAGTAGCCGGGACAGAAAGAACACTGAAGCTTTCTTT
cdr3_aa: CASSRDRKNTEAFF

j_call: TRBJ1-5
d_call: -
clone_size: -
v_call: TRBV20-1
cdr3_nt: TGCAGTGCTAGAGATCAAATTGGTGCAGGGGGCAATCAGCCCCAGCATTTT
cdr3_aa: CSARDQIGAGGNQPQHF

j_call: TRBJ1-2
d_call: -
clone_size: -
v_call: TRBV20-1
cdr3_nt: TGCAGTGCTAGAGATAATAGGGAGGGTTTCGGCTACACCTTC
cdr3_aa: CSARDNREGFGYTF

j_call: TRBJ2-3
d_call: TRBD2
clone_size: -
v_call: TRBV20-1
cdr3_nt: TGCAGTGCGGGTGCGGGAGGGCCAGATACGCAGTATTTT
cdr3_aa: CSAGAGGPDTQYF

j_call: TRBJ2-1
d_call: TRBD1
clone_size: many
v_call: TRBV2
cdr3_nt: TGTGCCAGCAGCCCGGACAGGGTAAACAACAATGAGCAGTTCTTC
cdr3_aa: CASSPDRVNNNEQFF

j_call: TRBJ1-1
d_call: -
clone_size: -
v_call: TRBV18
cdr3_nt: TGTGCCAGCCCACCAGACGGACTGTATAACACTGAAGCTTTCTTT
cdr3_aa: CASPPDGLYNTEAFF

j_call: TRBJ1-5
d_call: TRBD1
clone_size: -
v_call: TRBV7-9
cdr3_nt: TGTGCCAGCAGCTCCACGGACAGGGCGGGTCAGCCCCAGCATTTT
cdr3_aa: CASSSTDRAGQPQHF

j_call: TRBJ1-2
d_call: TRBD1
clone_size: -
v_call: TRBV15
cdr3_nt: TGTGCCACCAGCAGCGGACAGGGGGCCACGTCGGCTGGCTACACCTTC
cdr3_aa: CATSSGQGATSAGYTF

j_call: TRBJ2-2
d_call: TRBD2
clone_size: -
v_call: TRBV5-1
cdr3_nt: TGCGCCGGCAGCTTGGGACTAGCGGAGGTCGGGGAGCTGTTTTTT
cdr3_aa: CAGSLGLAEVGELFF

j_call: TRBJ1-1
d_call: -
clone_size: -
v_call: TRBV28
cdr3_nt: TGTGCCAGCAGTTCGAGGGGGGCGAGGTTTAGCTCTGAAGCTTTCTTT
cdr3_aa: CASSSRGARFSSEAFF

j_call: TRBJ1-5
d_call: -
clone_size: many
v_call: TRBV20-1
cdr3_nt: TGCAGTGCCAATACGGAAAACAATCAGCCCCAGCATTTT
cdr3_aa: CSANTENNQPQHF

j_call: TRBJ2-1
d_call: -
clone_size: many
v_call: TRBV24-1
cdr3_nt: TGTGCCACCAGTGATTTAGGGCAGGGAGTCAATGAGCAGTTCTTC
cdr3_aa: CATSDLGQGVNEQFF